Shown below are 25 T cell receptor beta chains from a single sample sequenced in a study of T cells in Graves' hyperthyroidism and ophthalmopathy. RNA transcripts provided the source from which TCR beta CDR3 regions were amplified. With the HTBI primer set, the TCR CDR3 went through a first round of RT-PCR. Each CDR3 protein is one row after TCRdb ran MiXCR on the multiplex PCR reads. In the table there are 94,000 or so distinct CDR3 sequences, around 50% of which are singletons. Sequencing used blood. The receptors stem from a middle-aged woman with Graves' hyperthyroidism.

This clonotype was seen ten or more times. This chain joins TRBV7-8 and TRBJ2-5; D remains unclear. V was cut by 3 bases and J by 3 bases, with 11 bases left in between. This CDR3 is built from 14 residues. Germline loops: CDR1 SGHVS, CDR2 FQNEAQ. The CDR3 sequence is CASSLWAIEETQYF. CDR3 coding DNA: TGTGCCAGCAGCTTGTGGGCTATAGAAGAGACCCAGTACTTC.

The sample holds many counts of this clonotype. V usage is TRBV28 and J usage is TRBJ1-2, with D maybe TRBD1 (6 bases). The CDR3 consists of 13 residues. V was shortened by 5 bases and J by 8 bases, with 15 bases between the two germline ends. Per the germline V gene, CDR1 is MDHEN and CDR2 is SYDVKM. The CDR3 DNA sequence: TGTGCCAGCAGTCCTGGACAGTTAAGCGGCTACACCTTC. Its translation: CASSPGQLSGYTF.

The V call is TRBV20-1, the J call TRBJ1-6; no clear D. Germline assignment: CDR1 DFQATT and CDR2 SNEGSKA (reference sequence). The CDR3 spans 15 residues. V lost 4 bases to trimming and J lost 9 bases, with 19 bases between them. CDR3 sequence: CSANWLAGDGSPLHF. The CDR3 nucleotides read TGCAGTGCTAACTGGTTGGCTGGCGATGGTTCACCCCTCCACTTT.

By share, this clonotype counts as medium-sized. CDR3 amino acids: CAITSDRRNTIYF. The CDR3 DNA reads as TGTGCCATCACCTCGGACCGACGAAACACCATATATTTT. The V call is TRBV10-3, the J call TRBJ1-3, with D unresolved. V lost 7 bases and J 5 bases, leaving 12 bases between the germline ends. CDR3 size: 13 residues. Germline loops: CDR1 ENHRY, CDR2 SYGVKD.

This clonotype was counted a single time. The rearrangement links TRBV9 to TRBJ2-7, with TRBD1 matching over 8 bases. With V trimmed by 5 bases and J by 3 bases, 10 bases remained unmatched. The CDR3 spans 15 residues. CDR1 and CDR2 from the germline V gene are SGDLS and YYNGEE. The CDR3 spells CASRADRGSVYEQYF. The CDR3 nucleotides read TGTGCCAGCAGAGCTGACAGGGGCTCCGTCTACGAGCAGTACTTC.

This clonotype was found many times. The gene calls are TRBV5-1 and TRBJ2-5; D is perhaps TRBD1 (5 bases). Looked up from germline, CDR1 is SGHRS and CDR2 is YFSETQ. V was trimmed by 4 bases and J by 4 bases, leaving 11 bases between them. This CDR3 contains 13 residues. In DNA, the CDR3 is TGCGCCAGCAGCCAAGACAGCTCAGAGACCCAGTACTTC. Protein: CASSQDSSETQYF.

This sequence joins TRBV7-8 and TRBJ2-7, with D perhaps matching TRBD1 (6 bases). Germline CDR1 and CDR2: SGHVS and FQNEAQ. The CDR3 length is 16 residues. V lost 3 bases and J 7 bases, leaving 22 bases between the germline ends. The CDR3 DNA sequence: TGTGCCAGCAGCTTTGGCCGGACAGTTAACACCGGGGAGCAGTACTTC. This gives the protein CASSFGRTVNTGEQYF.

The DNA of the CDR3 is TGTGCCAGCAGCTTAACCTTCAGGACAGACGGCTACACCGGGGAGCTGTTTTTT. Protein: CASSLTFRTDGYTGELFF. The rearrangement joins TRBV7-8 to TRBJ2-2; D might be TRBD1 (6 bases). The CDR3 consists of 18 residues. CDR1 is SGHVS and CDR2 is FQNEAQ in the germline V gene. The germline V and J ends were trimmed by 2 bases and 3 bases, with 19 bases remaining between them.

This clonotype was observed a few times. The chain combines TRBV29-1 with TRBJ1-2; D perhaps matches TRBD1 (6 bases). CDR1 and CDR2 (germline): SQVTM, ANQGSEA. Trimming removed 8 bases from V and 4 bases from J, with 11 bases in between. The CDR3 has 11 residues. The CDR3: CSSSGAYGYTF. The CDR3 DNA is TGCAGCAGTTCAGGGGCCTATGGCTACACCTTC.

Regarding this clonotype: Since a much larger clone is just one base distant, this may be a read error. This chain joins TRBV12-3 or TRBV12-4 and TRBJ2-2; D is undetermined. The CDR3 extends over 10 amino acids. V was clipped by 6 bases and J by 8 bases, with 4 bases between them. CDR3 region: CASSSGELFF. CDR3 nucleotides: TGTGCCAGCAGCTCAGGGGAGCTGTTTTTT.

This chain uses TRBV29-1 with TRBJ1-4; no firm D call. This CDR3 region has 12 residues. Trimming left V 8 bases short and J 8 bases short, with 15 bases between. Germline-derived CDR1 and CDR2 are SQVTM and ANQGSEA. The CDR3 loop is CSLEALEEKLFF. For the CDR3, the DNA is TGCAGCTTAGAGGCTCTAGAAGAAAAACTGTTTTTT.

This clonotype was counted at least ten times. V is TRBV7-8 and J is TRBJ1-3; perhaps TRBD1 as D (5 bases). The ends were cut back, 5 bases at V and 2 bases at J, with 16 bases in the middle. Germline V gene lookup returns CDR1 SGHVS and CDR2 FQNEAQ. The CDR3 has 16 amino acids. The CDR3: CASSPFGAGAGNTIYF. CDR3 in DNA: TGTGCCAGCAGCCCCTTCGGGGCAGGAGCTGGAAACACCATATATTTT.

This clonotype has a handful of counts. One junction end does not reproduce the germline sequence, and a read error may be involved. In DNA, the CDR3 is TGTGCCAGCAGCTTAAGCCCTAGCGGGGGCCAAGAGACCCAGCACTTC. This encodes CASSLSPSGGQETQHF. The chain uses TRBV11-2 and TRBJ2-5, with TRBD2 matching 10 bases. Germline V gene lookup returns CDR1 SGHAT and CDR2 FQNNGV. This CDR3 has 16 residues.

The chain has TRBV7-2 and TRBJ1-6, with D perhaps TRBD1 (5 bases). CDR1 and CDR2 (germline): SGHTA, FQGNSA. This CDR3 contains 12 residues. Trimming pared 3 bases from V and 15 bases from J, leaving 12 bases between. The CDR3 loop reads CASSFGSGGLHF. CDR3 DNA: TGTGCCAGCAGCTTCGGGTCCGGGGGCCTCCACTTT.

For this clonotype: Germline is not matched at one junction end, which may reflect a read error. The rearrangement links TRBV10-2 to TRBJ2-7, with TRBD1 matching 10 bases. In germline, CDR1 is WSHSY, CDR2 SAAADI. CDR3 length: 14 amino acids. CDR3 sequence: CAGRMGGQGLTPYF. The CDR3 region has the DNA TGCGCCGGCAGGATGGGGGGACAGGGGCTTACCCCCTACTTC.

About this clonotype itself: The junction departs from germline at one end; a sequencing error may be responsible. The chain recombines TRBV29-1 with TRBJ2-2; possible D gene TRBD2, 6 bases. Germline lookup yields CDR1 SQVTM and CDR2 ANQGSEA. The CDR3 covers 16 residues. CDR3 sequence reads: CSASSPTLANTGGLFF. The CDR3 region has the DNA TGCAGCGCCAGCAGCCCAACCCTGGCGAACACCGGGGGGCTGTTTTTT.

The chain employs TRBV2 and TRBJ1-4; D not certain. The V end lost 6 bases, the J end lost 8 bases, and 22 bases lay between the germline ends. This CDR3 has 16 amino acids. The germline V gene has CDR1 SNHLY and CDR2 FYNNEI. CDR3 DNA sequence: TGTGCCAGCAGGGACGGGTTTTCGGGGAGGGTGGAAAAACTGTTTTTT. Protein product: CASRDGFSGRVEKLFF.

Points on this clonotype: Being one base from a much bigger clone, this may be a read error. V and J are TRBV12-3 or TRBV12-4 and TRBJ1-3; D unresolved. The CDR3 extends over 14 amino acids. The germline V and J ends were trimmed by 3 bases and 4 bases, with 10 bases remaining between them. CDR3 amino acids: CASSLEGWGNTIYF. The CDR3 DNA is TGTGCCAGCAGTTTGGAAGGGTGGGGAAACACCATATATTTT.

To note about this clonotype: This may be a read error, as it is one base from a much larger clone. The chain couples TRBV7-2 to TRBJ2-3, with TRBD2 matching 10 bases. This CDR3 region has 15 residues. Germline lookup yields CDR1 SGHTA and CDR2 FQGNSA. Trimming took 8 bases from V and 3 from J; bases not matched to a gene: 8. The CDR3 is CASGLGLAETDTQYF. The CDR3 coding sequence is TGTGCCAGCGGTCTAGGACTAGCGGAGACAGATACGCAGTATTTT. The complete variable domain, with remaining parts taken from reference TRBV7-2 and TRBJ2-3, reads GAGVSQSPSNKVTEKGKDVELRCDPISGHTALYWYRQSLGQGLEFLIYFQGNSAPDKSGLPSDRFSAERTGGSVSTLTIQRTQQEDSAVYLCASGLGLAETDTQYFGPGTRLTVL.

The rearrangement uses TRBV11-3 and TRBJ1-2; tentative D call: TRBD1 (6 bases). Trimming removed 8 bases at V and 8 bases at J, with 21 bases between. The germline V gene encodes CDR1 SGHNT and CDR2 YENEEA. This CDR3 spans 14 amino acids. In nucleotides, the CDR3 is TGTGCCAGCTCATCTCAGGGGCGGCACGGAGGCTACACCTTC. It specifies CASSSQGRHGGYTF.

This clonotype has more than one count but fewer than ten. The CDR3 end shows no conserved phenylalanine or tryptophan, and so a read error is likely. The DNA is left out, because the CDR3 cannot be placed on it with certainty; the CDR3 is given as TCRdb lists it. The chain employs TRBV5-4 and TRBJ2-6. From its first to its last residue, the CDR3 has 8 amino acids. Germline V gene lookup returns CDR1 SGHNT and CDR2 YYREEE (reference sequence). This CDR3 is CASSSRTS.

The chain couples TRBV29-1 to TRBJ1-1, with 7 positions matching TRBD1. The CDR3 covers 14 residues. Germline-derived CDR1 and CDR2 are SQVTM and ANQGSEA. V gave up 7 bases and J gave up 3 bases; unmatched junction bases: 11. CDR3: CSATGAIEDTEAFF. The CDR3 DNA reads TGCAGCGCCACAGGGGCCATCGAGGACACTGAAGCTTTCTTT. The variable domain in full, completed from reference TRBV29-1 and TRBJ1-1, reads SAVISQKPSRDICQRGTSLTIQCQVDSQVTMMFWYRQQPGQSLTLIATANQGSEATYESGFVIDKFPISRPNLTFSTLTVSNMSPEDSSIYLCSATGAIEDTEAFFGQGTRLTVV.

This rearrangement joins TRBV24-1 to TRBJ1-2; the D is unclear. This CDR3 has 12 residues. The germline V gene has CDR1 KGHDR and CDR2 SFDVKD. V was shortened by 1 base and J by 10 bases, with 9 bases between the two germline ends. Here the CDR3 DNA reads TGTGCCACCAGTGATTTCGGGATTGTCTACACCTTC. This encodes CATSDFGIVYTF.

This clonotype showed up many times. CDR3 DNA sequence: TGTGCCAGCAGCTTGGACGGCCGGAGCTCTGGAAACACCATATATTTT. Protein product: CASSLDGRSSGNTIYF. The V and J genes are TRBV7-9 and TRBJ1-3; no clear D gene. This CDR3 contains 16 residues. Trimming pared 3 bases from V and 0 bases from J, leaving 12 bases between. Looked up from germline, CDR1 is SEHNR and CDR2 is FQNEAQ (reference sequence).

The chain combines TRBV13 with TRBJ1-5, with a weak D call TRBD1 (6 bases). The CDR3 totals 13 residues. V was cut by 4 bases and J by 8 bases, with 12 bases left in between. Germline V gene data show CDR1 as PRHDT and CDR2 as FYEKMQ (reference sequence). This CDR3 is CASSWKPGEPQHF. For the CDR3, the DNA is TGTGCCAGCAGCTGGAAACCAGGGGAGCCCCAGCATTTT.